This entry describes one T cell receptor (beta chain). This receptor's antigen is unknown. No much larger clone is present one base from it, and per-base qualities are unavailable. This entry comes from a study of identical twins (dated by TCRdb to the mid-2010s). In the study overall: The study deep-sequenced TCR alpha and beta repertoires from monozygotic twins, unrelated adults of various ages and cord blood to test whether fetal clonotypes persist. To rule out contamination, the twin experiments were replicated at different times with different library preparation protocols.

CDR1 is given as MDHEN and CDR2 as SYDVKM, both from the germline V gene. The CDR3 contains 13 residues, cysteine and phenylalanine counted. CDR3 DNA is the only sequence kept; it has 39 bases, read in frame from the first base. The germline ends are 11 bases apart after V is trimmed by 2 bases and J by 6 bases. The library was built by means of 5' RACE. The instrument was an Illumina HiSeq 2000. Template switching introduced a universal primer binding site; the final cDNA contained a unique molecular identifier, enabling accurate counting of TCR cDNA molecules. Specific primers in the conserved constant-segment region were used to synthesize first-strand cDNA for TCR alpha and beta chains. To control for contamination, every cDNA library was double barcoded, receiving both a SMART-Mk sample barcode and Illumina barcodes. TruSeq adapter sequences, together with Illumina sample barcodes, were added in two successive PCR steps. The TCR alpha and beta cDNA libraries were sequenced on the Illumina HiSeq platform using custom primers. The study's processing was this. MiGEC processed the raw reads to extract unique molecular identifiers, while MiXCR was used to determine the CDR3 positions. Recombination models were inferred per individual with the repgenHMM and IGoR tools using an EM algorithm. Shared clonotypes were analyzed with the tcR package in R, and sharing was normalized by the product of cloneset sizes. To study raw recombination without the effects of thymic and clonal selection, out-of-frame nonproductive sequences were analyzed. TCRdb reanalyzed the raw reads on its own, using fastp at Q25 for trimming and MiXCR for clone calling, and kept in-frame beta chains. A single entry per CDR3 protein holds the most common genes and DNA from its merged rows. V and J calls and clone size were set by TCRdb, not the authors. For this sample the table gives fewer than 650,000 distinct CDR3 sequences, of which around a tenth were detected only once. Jointly, the top ten make up approximately 3% of the sample.

General study outcomes and caveats: Conclusions relied on cross-sectional statistical analysis, since the same donors could not be followed over many years. In beta out-of-frame sequences, excess twin sharing was weaker, because having fewer shared sequences lowered the signal-to-noise ratio. Invariant T cells such as MAIT and iNKT could partly confound zero-insertion analyses, although diverse VJ usage argued against such confounding for most clonotypes. Fewer insertions were carried by abundant cord blood beta clonotypes, a similar but weaker trend appeared in young adult naive repertoires, and no such trend appeared in memory repertoires. Compared with coincidental sharing between unrelated individuals, an excess of low generation-probability sequences was observed among out-of-frame TCR alpha sequences shared between twins. Recombination models systematically underestimated out-of-frame TCR alpha sharing in monozygotic twins but agreed with sharing between unrelated individuals.

All donors were healthy Caucasians. Three pairs of female monozygotic twins, all aged about 18 to 30 years, made up the twin cohort. Peripheral blood mononuclear cells were used as the source from which RNA for TCR libraries was isolated. In addition, the sample was reused for a study of yellow fever vaccine responses in identical twins. The second study, in turn, reports: According to the authors, the vaccine-induced T cell response in identical twins seemed to be partly convergent and partly specific to each individual. The study precisely tracked vaccine-responding T cell clones in identical twins.

The chain couples TRBV28 to TRBJ2-7; a tentative D match to TRBD2 spans 5 bases. The TCR comes from a woman between 18 and 29 years old in good health. Sequenced: PBMCs. The sequenced DNA: TGTGCCAGCAGTTTACTTAGAGGGCTCGAGCAGTACTTC. The translation is CASSLLRGLEQYF.